These 20 T cell receptor beta chains share one sample of origin, sequenced in a study of cytomegalovirus exposure and HLA in healthy donors. The PCR ran on 60 Vbeta and 13 Jbeta primers. Here immunoSEQ multiplex PCR was the method, and the copy in TCRdb shows in-frame clones only, minus some. The sample has fewer than 200,000 clones; under 70% are singletons. Sequencing was done on a sample of PBMCs. The receptors here all came from a woman in her thirties or forties in good health and CMV-seropositive.

The gene calls are TRBV19 and TRBJ2-5; TRBD1 aligns across 7 bases. The CDR3 runs to 12 residues. V trimming: 7 bases; J trimming: 1 base; junction bases outside the gene matches: 0. Germline V lookup: CDR1 LNHDA, CDR2 SQIVND (reference sequence). This chain's CDR3 is CASNRGQETQYF. The CDR3 nucleotides are TGTGCCAGTAACAGGGGCCAAGAGACCCAGTACTTC.

This clone was observed a handful of times. V and J are TRBV19 and TRBJ2-3; possibly TRBD2 for D (6 bases). This CDR3 is 13 amino acids long. V lost 5 bases, J lost 4 bases, and 10 bases lay in between. Per germline, CDR1 LNHDA and CDR2 SQIVND (reference sequence). The CDR3 here is CASSFGGADTQYF. DNA of the CDR3: TGTGCCAGTAGTTTCGGGGGTGCAGATACGCAGTATTTT.

V is TRBV10-1 and J is TRBJ2-4; 8 bases agree with TRBD1. The junction had 9 bases not matched to a gene; V was cut back by 8 bases and J by 3 bases. Germline CDR1 reads WNHNN; CDR2 reads SYGVQD (reference sequence). The CDR3 sequence is 15 residues long. The CDR3 DNA follows: TGCGCCAGCGGTCGCGCGGGACAGGACAAAAACATTCAGTACTTC. Protein product: CASGRAGQDKNIQYF.

The table lists this clone with a few counts. The chain recombines TRBV7-9 with TRBJ1-3, with D perhaps matching TRBD1 (6 bases). Germline CDR1 SEHNR, CDR2 FQNEAQ (reference sequence). Trimming left V 5 bases short and J 2 bases short, with 13 bases between. The CDR3 has 15 residues. CDR3 coding DNA: TGTGCCAGCAGCCTATATACAGGGCCTGGAAACACCATATATTTT. It yields the protein CASSLYTGPGNTIYF.

A remark on this clone: Germline and junction disagree at one end, which may indicate a read error. The chain has TRBV9 and TRBJ1-6, with 8 bases fitting TRBD1. Germline V gene sequence: CDR1 SGDLS, CDR2 YYNGEE. The CDR3 runs 15 residues. CDR3 sequence reads: CASSAQQGEYSPLNF. CDR3 DNA: TGTGCCAGCAGCGCTCAACAGGGGGAGTACTCACCCCTCAACTTT.

V and J are TRBV7-2 and TRBJ1-1, with D possibly TRBD1 on 5 matching bases. Trimming removed 5 bases at V and 2 bases at J, with 12 bases between. The germline V gene encodes CDR1 SGHTA and CDR2 FQGNSA. The CDR3 consists of 14 residues. Here the CDR3 reads CASSTRQTNTEAFF. CDR3 nucleotide sequence: TGTGCCAGCAGCACCCGACAGACTAACACTGAAGCTTTCTTT.

This clone occurred a few times. The V call is TRBV27, the J call TRBJ2-1; 7 positions agree with TRBD1. The germline V gene encodes CDR1 MNHEY and CDR2 SMNVEV (reference sequence). This CDR3 comprises 16 residues. V was clipped by 4 bases and J by 8 bases; unmatched bases: 14. CDR3 loop: CASSSLLGGLIHEQFF. CDR3 nucleotides: TGTGCCAGCAGTTCCCTCCTAGGGGGCTTAATTCATGAGCAGTTCTTC.

The chain is built from TRBV6-1 and TRBJ1-5; D not resolved. Trimming shortened V by 5 bases and J by 0 bases, and 8 bases separated the two germline ends. The CDR3 extends over 14 amino acids. Germline V gene sequence: CDR1 MNHNS, CDR2 SASEGT. For the CDR3, the DNA is TGTGCCAGCAGTCCAGATAATAGCAATCAGCCCCAGCATTTT. It encodes CASSPDNSNQPQHF.

V and J are TRBV21-1 and TRBJ1-1. TRBV21-1 has pseudogene status. The CDR3 has 15 amino acids. CDR3 DNA: TGTGCCAGCAGACACGAGGGAGGGTCGGTCACTAAAGCTTTCTTT. This codes for CASRHEGGSVTKAFF.

This clone showed up just once. The chain employs TRBV4-3 and TRBJ2-3, with D possibly matching TRBD2 (6 bases). CDR3 size: 17 residues. Germline CDR1 is LGHNA and CDR2 is YSLEER. With 0 bases removed from V and 5 bases from J, the gap between germline ends came to 18 bases. This CDR3 reads CASSQDPRGGARDTQYF. The CDR3 DNA reads TGCGCCAGCAGCCAAGATCCTCGAGGAGGGGCTCGAGATACGCAGTATTTT.

The J gene is TRBJ1-3, the V gene TRBV9; 7 nucleotides align to TRBD1. The germline V gene encodes CDR1 SGDLS and CDR2 YYNGEE. The CDR3 spans 15 residues. V lost 0 bases, J lost 5 bases, and 5 bases stayed unmatched. CDR3 in amino acids: CASSVGQGIRNTIYF. The CDR3 DNA is TGTGCCAGCAGCGTAGGACAGGGCATTAGAAACACCATATATTTT.

The chain links TRBV9 to TRBJ1-2; a possible D gene is TRBD1 (6 bases). Germline assignment: CDR1 SGDLS and CDR2 YYNGEE. V lost 3 bases and J 8 bases, leaving 29 bases between the germline ends. CDR3 length equals 18 residues. Here the CDR3 DNA reads TGTGCCAGCAGCGGTGGTGCCACCAGGGGAGGGCCACCGCTAGGCTACACCTTC. Protein sequence: CASSGGATRGGPPLGYTF.

A remark on this clone: At the DNA level, this CDR3 is encoded by other sequences in the same sample as well. The chain links TRBV6-1 to TRBJ2-7; 7 nucleotides line up with TRBD1. This CDR3 has 15 amino acids. After removal of 2 bases from V and 4 bases from J, the junction contained 8 bases not matched to a gene. Germline-derived CDR1 and CDR2 are MNHNS and SASEGT. The CDR3 protein is CASSEMGQILYEQYF. The CDR3 DNA reads as TGTGCCAGCAGTGAAATGGGACAGATCCTTTACGAGCAGTACTTC.

In its sample, this clone is medium-sized (0.01 to 0.1%). The rearrangement joins TRBV5-6 to TRBJ1-2, with a possible D match to TRBD1 (5 bases). Germline V gene data show CDR1 as SGHDT and CDR2 as YYEEEE. Trimming removed 3 bases at V and 8 bases at J, with 8 bases between. The CDR3 extends over 11 amino acids. Here the CDR3 reads CASSSTVGYTF. As DNA, the CDR3 is TGTGCCAGCAGCTCGACAGTGGGCTACACCTTC. Full variable domain (rest looked up from reference TRBV5-6 and TRBJ1-2): DAGVTQSPTHLIKTRGQQVTLRCSPKSGHDTVSWYQQALGQGPQFIFQYYEEEERQRGNFPDRFSGHQFPNYSSELNVNALLLGDSALYLCASSSTVGYTFGSGTRLTVV.

This clone has only a few counts. The chain uses TRBV29-1 and TRBJ2-4; D perhaps matches TRBD1 (7 bases). The germline V and J ends were trimmed by 7 bases and 6 bases, with 19 bases remaining between them. The CDR3 loop spans 14 amino acids. The germline gives CDR1 SQVTM, CDR2 ANQGSEA. CDR3 in DNA: TGCAGCGCCCTTGGGGAGGCAGGGGGAAACATTCAGTACTTC. Translating it yields CSALGEAGGNIQYF.

The V and J genes are TRBV18 and TRBJ2-7; D unresolved. This CDR3 contains 13 residues. From germline, CDR1 is KGHSH and CDR2 LQKENI. Trimming took 2 bases from V and 6 from J, leaving 11 bases between them. The CDR3 sequence: CASSPDRLAEQYF. The DNA of the CDR3 is TGTGCCAGCTCACCAGACCGGTTAGCCGAGCAGTACTTC.

As DNA, the CDR3 is TGTGCCAGCAGCCACTTACAGGGGCGCGGCTATGGCTACACCTTC. Amino acids: CASSHLQGRGYGYTF. The rearrangement joins TRBV11-2 to TRBJ1-2; 7 bases match TRBD1. Germline V gene sequence: CDR1 SGHAT, CDR2 FQNNGV. The trim removed 5 bases at V and 4 bases at J, leaving 10 bases unmatched. The CDR3 has 15 residues.

This clone was detected a few times. The chain employs TRBV7-9 and TRBJ2-3; 7 nucleotides agree with TRBD2. Germline CDR1 and CDR2: SEHNR and FQNEAQ (reference sequence). There are 14 residues in the CDR3. The ends lost 5 bases at V and 6 bases at J; junction bases unmatched: 8. DNA for the CDR3: TGTGCCAGCAGCCTTTGGACTAGTGAGGATACGCAGTATTTT. This codes for CASSLWTSEDTQYF.

Only a few counts were recorded for this clone. This rearrangement joins TRBV28 to TRBJ1-1; TRBD1 matches at 8 bases. With V trimmed by 3 bases and J by 1 base, 1 base remained unmatched. CDR1 is MDHEN, CDR2 SYDVKM, per germline. The CDR3 consists of 14 residues. The CDR3 bases are TGTGCCAGCAGTTTCGACAGGGGGAACACTGAAGCTTTCTTT. It codes for CASSFDRGNTEAFF.

The chain couples TRBV19 to TRBJ2-3, with D possibly TRBD1 on 5 matching bases. The V and J ends lost 1 base and 1 base respectively, with 6 bases between them. Germline V gene data show CDR1 as LNHDA and CDR2 as SQIVND (reference sequence). The CDR3 runs 14 residues. The CDR3 loop reads CASSIGRGTDTQYF. The CDR3, as DNA: TGTGCCAGTAGTATAGGCAGGGGCACAGATACGCAGTATTTT.